The present T cell receptor beta chain was sequenced within a study of CD8 T cells in Susac syndrome. TCR beta sequences were obtained from blood CD8+ and CD4+ T cells. TEMRA cells were enriched by FACS, and CD4+ and CD8+ T cells were negatively isolated. Random hexamers were used to reverse transcribe roughly 0.45 to 1 ug of RNA. Amplification of TCR beta CDR3 was carried out by immunoSEQ multiplex PCR, which covered 54 Vbeta and 13 Jbeta segments. MiXCR, applied by TCRdb to the immunoSEQ multiplex PCR reads, yields one record per CDR3 protein. The sample has some 140,000 distinct CDR3 sequences, roughly 80% seen once; the top ten hold around 0.51%. Trimming at V came to 5 bases and at J to 5 bases, leaving 10 bases not matched to a gene. The CDR3 runs to 15 residues. From germline, CDR1 is MDHEN and CDR2 SYDVKM.

This rearrangement joins TRBV28 to TRBJ2-7; 9 nucleotides agree with TRBD1. The sequencing sample was made of CD8+ T cells from PBMCs. This receptor was obtained from a human donor with multiple sclerosis. The CDR3 nucleotides read TGTGCCAGCAGTCCCCATGAGGGACAGGGCCACGAGCAGTACTTC. It yields the protein CASSPHEGQGHEQYF.